The clone carrying this T cell receptor (beta chain) was found many times. The data stem from a study of breast tumors, draining lymph nodes, adjacent tissues. Axillary draining lymph nodes of breast cancer patients supplied the node samples. Per the germline V gene, CDR1 is SGHVS and CDR2 is FNYEAQ. V gave up 0 bases and J gave up 12 bases; unmatched junction bases: 3. The CDR3 loop spans 12 amino acids. One entry per CDR3 protein results from TCRdb running MiXCR on the multiplex PCR reads. This sample has some 170,000 distinct CDR3 sequences, with approximately 33% found just once. Material for sequencing was axillary lymph node tissue. The receptor was derived from a female donor with breast cancer. Some clones in this sample may be carry-over from other donors' samples. The chain combines TRBV7-6 with TRBJ2-3; the match to TRBD1 covers 7 bases. The CDR3 DNA sequence: TGTGCCAGCAGCTTAGCGGGGACAGCACAGTATTTT. It translates to CASSLAGTAQYF.